This T cell receptor (beta chain) comes out of a study of shared clonotypes between healthy human individuals. Study-level findings and limits: Sampling covered nothing but blood. Tissue TCR repertoires likely differ from those found in blood. Sharing across four donors was seen in around 5% of naive CD4 clonotypes.

Of note for this clone: The antigen remains unidentified.

Losses at the gene ends were 2 bases for V and 2 bases for J; bases not matched to a gene: 3. This CDR3 spans 16 amino acids. Germline V gene sequence: CDR1 MGHDK, CDR2 SYGVNS. Deep-level assay runs were performed. Using immunoSEQ multiplex PCR, the repertoire was profiled, and TCRdb retains in-frame clones only, with some absent. The sample lists hundreds of thousands of clones, around 72% occurring once. Sequenced input: memory CD4+ T cells sorted from blood. Described subset: CD45RA-negative fraction. The chain combines TRBV25-1 with TRBJ2-7; 13 positions match TRBD2. The receptor was derived from a woman in her twenties or thirties in good health. The DNA of the CDR3 is TGTGCCAGCAGTGAACCCACTAGCGGGAGGGCCTACGAGCAGTACTTC. Protein product: CASSEPTSGRAYEQYF.